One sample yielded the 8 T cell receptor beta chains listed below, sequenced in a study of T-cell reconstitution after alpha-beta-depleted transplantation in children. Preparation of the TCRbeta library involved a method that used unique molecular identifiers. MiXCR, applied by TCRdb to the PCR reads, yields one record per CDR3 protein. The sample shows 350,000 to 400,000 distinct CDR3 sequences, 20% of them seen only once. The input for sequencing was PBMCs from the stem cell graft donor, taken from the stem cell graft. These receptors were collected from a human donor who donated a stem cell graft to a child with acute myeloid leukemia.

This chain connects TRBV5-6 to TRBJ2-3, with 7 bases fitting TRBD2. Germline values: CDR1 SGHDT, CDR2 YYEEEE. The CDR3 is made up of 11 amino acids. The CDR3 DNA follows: TGTGGTGCGGGAGATGGAGATACGCAGTATTTT. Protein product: CGAGDGDTQYF.

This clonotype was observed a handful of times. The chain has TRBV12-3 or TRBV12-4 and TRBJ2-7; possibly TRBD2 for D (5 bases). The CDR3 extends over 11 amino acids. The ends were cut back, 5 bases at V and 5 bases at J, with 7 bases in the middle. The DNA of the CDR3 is TGTGCCAGCAGTCCCGGGAACGAGCAGTACTTC. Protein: CASSPGNEQYF.

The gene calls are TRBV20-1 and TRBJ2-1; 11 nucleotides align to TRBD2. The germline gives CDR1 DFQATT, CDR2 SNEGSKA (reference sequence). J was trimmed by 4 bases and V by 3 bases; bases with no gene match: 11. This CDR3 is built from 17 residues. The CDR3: CSARGLAATGLYNEQFF. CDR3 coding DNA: TGCAGTGCTAGGGGACTAGCGGCCACGGGCCTATACAATGAGCAGTTCTTC.

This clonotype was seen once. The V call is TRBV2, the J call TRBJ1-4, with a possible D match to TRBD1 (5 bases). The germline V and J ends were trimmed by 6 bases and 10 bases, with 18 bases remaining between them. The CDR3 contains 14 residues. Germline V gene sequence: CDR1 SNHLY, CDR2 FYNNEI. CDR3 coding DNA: TGTGCCAGCAGGTCCGGGACGGGAGGAGGAAAACTGTTTTTT. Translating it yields CASRSGTGGGKLFF.

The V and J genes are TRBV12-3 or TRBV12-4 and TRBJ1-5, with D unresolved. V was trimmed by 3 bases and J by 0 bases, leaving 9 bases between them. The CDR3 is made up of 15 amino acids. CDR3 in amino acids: CASSFDQNSNQPQHF. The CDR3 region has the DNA TGTGCCAGCAGTTTTGATCAGAATAGCAATCAGCCCCAGCATTTT.

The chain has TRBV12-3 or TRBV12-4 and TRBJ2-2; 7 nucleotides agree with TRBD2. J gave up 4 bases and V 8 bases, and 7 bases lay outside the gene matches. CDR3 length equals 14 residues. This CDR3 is CASGGGSFTGELFF. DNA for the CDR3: TGTGCCAGCGGGGGAGGGTCTTTCACCGGGGAGCTGTTTTTT.

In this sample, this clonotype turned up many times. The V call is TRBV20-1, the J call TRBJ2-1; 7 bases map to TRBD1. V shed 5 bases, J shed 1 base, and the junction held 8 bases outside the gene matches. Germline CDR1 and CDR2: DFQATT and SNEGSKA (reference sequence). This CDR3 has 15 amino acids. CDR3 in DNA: TGCAGTGCTGCTCCGGGACAGCCGTCCTACAATGAGCAGTTCTTC. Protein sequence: CSAAPGQPSYNEQFF.

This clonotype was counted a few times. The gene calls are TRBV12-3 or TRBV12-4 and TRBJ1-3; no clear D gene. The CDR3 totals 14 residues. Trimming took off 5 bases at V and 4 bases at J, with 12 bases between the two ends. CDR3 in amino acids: CASSPTGSGNTIYF. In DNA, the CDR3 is TGTGCCAGCAGTCCGACGGGCTCCGGAAACACCATATATTTT.